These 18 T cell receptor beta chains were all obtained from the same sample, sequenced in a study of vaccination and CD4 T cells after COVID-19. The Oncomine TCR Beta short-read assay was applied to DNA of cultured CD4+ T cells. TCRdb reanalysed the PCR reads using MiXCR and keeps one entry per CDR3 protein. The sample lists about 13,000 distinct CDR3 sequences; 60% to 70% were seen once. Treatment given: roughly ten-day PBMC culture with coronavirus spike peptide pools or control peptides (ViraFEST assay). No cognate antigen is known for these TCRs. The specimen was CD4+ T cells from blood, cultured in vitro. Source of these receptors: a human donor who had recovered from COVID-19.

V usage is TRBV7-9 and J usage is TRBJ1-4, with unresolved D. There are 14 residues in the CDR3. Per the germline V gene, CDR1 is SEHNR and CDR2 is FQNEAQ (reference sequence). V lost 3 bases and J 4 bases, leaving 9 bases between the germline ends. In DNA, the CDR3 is TGTGCCAGCAGCTTCGGACTGATTAATGAAAAACTGTTTTTT. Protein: CASSFGLINEKLFF.

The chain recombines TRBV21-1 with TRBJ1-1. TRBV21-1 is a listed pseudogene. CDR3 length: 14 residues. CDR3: CASTTQPRSTEAFF. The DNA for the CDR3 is TGTGCCAGCACCACCCAGCCTCGGAGTACTGAAGCTTTCTTT.

The CDR3 sequence is CASSYSSWGLEAFF. For the CDR3, the DNA is TGTGCCAGCAGTTACTCGAGCTGGGGGCTTGAAGCTTTCTTT. The chain couples TRBV6-5 to TRBJ1-1, with a possible D match to TRBD1 (6 bases). With 0 bases removed from V and 7 bases from J, the gap between germline ends came to 12 bases. From germline, CDR1 is MNHEY and CDR2 SVGAGI. The CDR3 is 14 residues long.

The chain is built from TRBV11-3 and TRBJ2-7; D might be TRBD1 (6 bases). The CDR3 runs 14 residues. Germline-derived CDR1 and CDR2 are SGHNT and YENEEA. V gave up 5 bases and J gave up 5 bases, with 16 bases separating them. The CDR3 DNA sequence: TGTGCCAGCAGCATAGGGGGTTACCGTGACGAGCAGTACTTC. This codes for CASSIGGYRDEQYF.

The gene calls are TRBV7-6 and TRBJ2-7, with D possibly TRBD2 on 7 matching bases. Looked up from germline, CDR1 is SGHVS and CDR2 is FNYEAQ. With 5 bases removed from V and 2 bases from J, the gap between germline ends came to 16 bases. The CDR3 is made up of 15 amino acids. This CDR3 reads CASSLRGGGTYEQYF. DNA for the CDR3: TGTGCCAGCAGCCTCAGGGGCGGGGGAACCTACGAGCAGTACTTC.

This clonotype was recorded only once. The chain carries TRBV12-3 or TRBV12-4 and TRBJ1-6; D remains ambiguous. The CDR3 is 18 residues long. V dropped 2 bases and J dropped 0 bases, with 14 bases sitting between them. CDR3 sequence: CASSLWSDQSSYNSPLHF. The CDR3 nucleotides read TGTGCCAGCAGTTTATGGTCGGATCAGAGCTCCTATAATTCACCCCTCCACTTT.

The CDR3 sequence is CASTPDGYSPLHF. CDR3 in DNA: TGTGCCAGTACCCCGGACGGTTATTCACCCCTCCACTTT. The V call is TRBV19, the J call TRBJ1-6; D is unresolved. CDR3 length equals 13 residues. V lost 7 bases to trimming and J lost 8 bases, with 12 bases between them. Looked up from germline, CDR1 is LNHDA and CDR2 is SQIVND (reference sequence).

The CDR3 region is CASSYQGTSGDTQYF. CDR3 nucleotides: TGTGCCAGCAGTTACCAGGGGACATCCGGGGATACGCAGTATTTT. The rearrangement joins TRBV6-5 to TRBJ2-3; D may be TRBD1 (6 bases). V lost 2 bases and J lost 6, with 15 bases in between. The CDR3 extends over 15 amino acids. The germline gives CDR1 MNHEY, CDR2 SVGAGI.

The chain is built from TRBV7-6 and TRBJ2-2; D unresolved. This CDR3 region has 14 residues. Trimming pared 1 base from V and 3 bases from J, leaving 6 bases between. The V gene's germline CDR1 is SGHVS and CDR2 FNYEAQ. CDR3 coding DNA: TGTGCCAGCAGCTTAGGCCACTACACCGGGGAGCTGTTTTTT. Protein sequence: CASSLGHYTGELFF.

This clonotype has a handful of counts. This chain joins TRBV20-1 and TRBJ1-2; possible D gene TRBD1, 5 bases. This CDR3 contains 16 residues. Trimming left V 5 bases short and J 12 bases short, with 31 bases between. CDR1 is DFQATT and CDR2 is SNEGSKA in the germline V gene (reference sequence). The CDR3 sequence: CSAEPRVGRTSYRDTF. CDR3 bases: TGCAGTGCTGAGCCTAGGGTGGGCCGGACATCCTATCGGGACACCTTC.

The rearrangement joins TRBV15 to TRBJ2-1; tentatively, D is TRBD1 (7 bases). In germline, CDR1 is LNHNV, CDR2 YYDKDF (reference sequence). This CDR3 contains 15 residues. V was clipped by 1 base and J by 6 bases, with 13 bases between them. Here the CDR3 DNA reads TGTGCCACCAGCAGAGGCGGGACAGTTTTCAATGAGCAGTTCTTC. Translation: CATSRGGTVFNEQFF. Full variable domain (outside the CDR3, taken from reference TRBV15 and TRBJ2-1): DAMVIQNPRYQVTQFGKPVTLSCSQTLNHNVMYWYQQKSSQAPKLLFHYYDKDFNNEADTPDNFQSRRPNTSFCFLDIRSPGLGDTAMYLCATSRGGTVFNEQFFGPGTRLTVL.

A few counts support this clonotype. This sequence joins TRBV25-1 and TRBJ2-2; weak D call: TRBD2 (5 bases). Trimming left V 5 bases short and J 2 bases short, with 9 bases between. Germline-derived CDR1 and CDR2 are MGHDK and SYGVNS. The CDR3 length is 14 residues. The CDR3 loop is CASSHSGNTGELFF. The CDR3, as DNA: TGTGCCAGCAGTCACAGCGGAAACACCGGGGAGCTGTTTTTT.

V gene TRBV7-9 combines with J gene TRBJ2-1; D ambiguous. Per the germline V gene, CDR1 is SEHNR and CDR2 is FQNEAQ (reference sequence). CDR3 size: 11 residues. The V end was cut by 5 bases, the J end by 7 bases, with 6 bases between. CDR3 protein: CASSTINEQFF. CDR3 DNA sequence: TGTGCCAGCAGCACCATTAATGAGCAGTTCTTC.

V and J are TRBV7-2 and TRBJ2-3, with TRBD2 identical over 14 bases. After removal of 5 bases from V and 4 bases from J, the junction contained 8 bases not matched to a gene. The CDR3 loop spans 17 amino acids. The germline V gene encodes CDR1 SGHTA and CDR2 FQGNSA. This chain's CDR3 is CASSRQGTSGSADTQYF. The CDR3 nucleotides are TGTGCCAGCAGCCGACAGGGGACTAGCGGGAGCGCAGATACGCAGTATTTT.

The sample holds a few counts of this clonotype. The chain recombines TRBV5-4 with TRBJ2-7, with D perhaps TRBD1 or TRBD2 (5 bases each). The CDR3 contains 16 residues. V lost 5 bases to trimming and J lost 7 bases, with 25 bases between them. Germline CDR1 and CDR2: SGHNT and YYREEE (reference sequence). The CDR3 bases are TGTGCCAGCAGTTTAGCCCGGGACCCGGCCAGTTTTGAGCAGTACTTC. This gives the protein CASSLARDPASFEQYF.

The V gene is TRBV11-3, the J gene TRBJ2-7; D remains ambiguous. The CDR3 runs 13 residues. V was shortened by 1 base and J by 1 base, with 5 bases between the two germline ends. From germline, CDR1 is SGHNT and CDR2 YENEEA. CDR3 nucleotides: TGTGCCAGCAGCTTAGGCTGGTCCTACGAGCAGTACTTC. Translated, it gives CASSLGWSYEQYF.

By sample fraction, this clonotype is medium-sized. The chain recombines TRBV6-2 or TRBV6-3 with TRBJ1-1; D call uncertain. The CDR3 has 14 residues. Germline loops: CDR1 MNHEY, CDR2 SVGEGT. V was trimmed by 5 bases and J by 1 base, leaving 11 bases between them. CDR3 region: CASSNPYRNTEAFF. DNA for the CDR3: TGTGCCAGCAGTAACCCGTACAGGAACACTGAAGCTTTCTTT.

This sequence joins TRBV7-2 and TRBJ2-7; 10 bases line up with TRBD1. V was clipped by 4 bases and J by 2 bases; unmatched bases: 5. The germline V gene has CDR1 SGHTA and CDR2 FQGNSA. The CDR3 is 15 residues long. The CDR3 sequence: CASSSHGQGAYEQYF. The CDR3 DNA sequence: TGTGCCAGCAGCTCCCATGGACAGGGGGCCTACGAGCAGTACTTC. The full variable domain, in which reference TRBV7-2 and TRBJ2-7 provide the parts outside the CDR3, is GAGVSQSPSNKVTEKGKDVELRCDPISGHTALYWYRQSLGQGLEFLIYFQGNSAPDKSGLPSDRFSAERTGGSVSTLTIQRTQQEDSAVYLCASSSHGQGAYEQYFGPGTRLTVT.